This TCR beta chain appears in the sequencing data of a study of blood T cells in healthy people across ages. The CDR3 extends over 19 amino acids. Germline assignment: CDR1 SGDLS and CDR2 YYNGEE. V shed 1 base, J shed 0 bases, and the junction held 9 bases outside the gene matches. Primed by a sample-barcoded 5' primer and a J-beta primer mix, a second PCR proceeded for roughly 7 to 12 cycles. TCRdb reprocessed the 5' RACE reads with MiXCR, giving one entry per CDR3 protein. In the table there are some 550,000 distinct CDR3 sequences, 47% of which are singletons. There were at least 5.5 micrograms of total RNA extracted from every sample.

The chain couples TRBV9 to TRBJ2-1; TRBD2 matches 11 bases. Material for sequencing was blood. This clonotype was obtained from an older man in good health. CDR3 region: CASSVRVLAGGSSYNEQFF. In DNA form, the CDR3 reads TGTGCCAGCAGCGTAAGAGTCCTAGCGGGGGGCAGCTCCTACAATGAGCAGTTCTTC.